The 27 T cell receptor beta chains below were found in one sample sequenced in a study of Graves' ophthalmopathy and Graves' hyperthyroidism. RNA transcripts yielded amplified TCR beta CDR3 regions. HTBI primers were used in a first-round RT-PCR, which preceded a second-round multiplex PCR. From the multiplex PCR reads, TCRdb called clonotypes with MiXCR, one entry per CDR3 protein. The sample carries approximately 460,000 distinct CDR3 sequences, about an eighth recorded once. Input material: blood. All receptors come from a woman aged 25 to 39 with Graves' ophthalmopathy.

This clonotype appeared many times. The rearrangement joins TRBV10-1 to TRBJ1-5; tentative D call: TRBD1 (5 bases). The CDR3 contains 19 residues. V was cut by 6 bases and J by 2 bases, with 26 bases left in between. The germline CDR1 and CDR2 sequences are WNHNN and SYGVQD (reference sequence). In DNA, the CDR3 is TGCGCCAGCAGCGCCGGGACCCTCCCTGTCAAGGTCGGCAATCAGCCCCAGCATTTT. Amino acids: CASSAGTLPVKVGNQPQHF.

This clonotype appeared many times. The rearrangement joins TRBV6-1 to TRBJ1-6; D gene ambiguous. Trimming took 0 bases from V and 4 from J, leaving 4 bases between them. The CDR3 covers 14 residues. Germline V lookup: CDR1 MNHNS, CDR2 SASEGT. CDR3 in amino acids: CASSEAGYNSPLHF. The DNA of the CDR3 is TGTGCCAGCAGTGAAGCGGGGTATAATTCACCCCTCCACTTT.

The chain uses TRBV18 and TRBJ2-4, with D possibly TRBD2 on 5 matching bases. V lost 0 bases to trimming and J lost 0 bases, with 12 bases between them. This CDR3 is built from 17 residues. Per germline, CDR1 KGHSH and CDR2 LQKENI. CDR3 loop: CASSPPQRPLAKNIQYF. CDR3 nucleotides: TGTGCCAGCTCACCACCGCAGCGGCCCTTAGCCAAAAACATTCAGTACTTC. Complete variable domain (other parts from reference TRBV18 and TRBJ2-4): NAGVMQNPRHLVRRRGQEARLRCSPMKGHSHVYWYRQLPEEGLKFMVYLQKENIIDESGMPKERFSAEFPKEGPSILRIQQVVRGDSAAYFCASSPPQRPLAKNIQYFGAGTRLSVL.

This clonotype was seen repeatedly, ten times or more. In nucleotides, the CDR3 is TGTGCCTGGAGTGCCCAGCGAAATCAGCCCCAGCATTTT. Protein sequence: CAWSAQRNQPQHF. The rearrangement joins TRBV30 to TRBJ1-5; D is ambiguous. The CDR3 has 13 residues. Trimming stripped 1 base from V and 4 bases from J, with 8 bases between. CDR1 GTSNPN and CDR2 SVGIG come from the germline V gene (reference sequence).

This clonotype was seen only a few times. J is TRBJ2-2 and V is TRBV28; 7 nucleotides line up with TRBD2. Losses at the gene ends were 3 bases for V and 5 bases for J; bases not matched to a gene: 6. This CDR3 has 15 amino acids. Germline assignment: CDR1 MDHEN and CDR2 SYDVKM. CDR3 DNA: TGTGCCAGCAGTTTGGGGGGGAGTAAGACCGGGGAGCTGTTTTTT. Its protein product is CASSLGGSKTGELFF.

This clonotype was picked up many times. V gene TRBV4-2 combines with J gene TRBJ2-2; 9 bases are a match to TRBD2. This CDR3 is 18 amino acids long. Germline V gene sequence: CDR1 LGHNA, CDR2 YNFKEQ. The ends lost 0 bases at V and 0 bases at J; junction bases unmatched: 5. The CDR3 nucleotides read TGTGCCAGCAGCCAAGATCGGCTAGCGGGAACGAACACCGGGGAGCTGTTTTTT. It codes for CASSQDRLAGTNTGELFF.

The chain recombines TRBV6-1 with TRBJ2-5; TRBD1 matches at 7 bases. The CDR3 is made up of 13 amino acids. V was clipped by 2 bases and J by 4 bases; unmatched bases: 1. CDR1 and CDR2 from the germline V gene are MNHNS and SASEGT. The CDR3 spells CASSERQGETQYF. The DNA for the CDR3 is TGTGCCAGCAGTGAACGACAGGGAGAGACCCAGTACTTC.

This chain uses TRBV19 with TRBJ1-5; D gene unclear. V lost 7 bases and J 0 bases, leaving 16 bases between the germline ends. This CDR3 has 16 amino acids. The V gene's germline CDR1 is LNHDA and CDR2 SQIVND (reference sequence). The CDR3 nucleotides read TGTGCCAGTAATTGGGGAGACTTCCTTAGCAATCAGCCCCAGCATTTT. It codes for CASNWGDFLSNQPQHF.

This clonotype was seen repeatedly, ten times or more. A read error may explain this, as a much larger clone is one base away. V and J are TRBV12-3 or TRBV12-4 and TRBJ1-2; no firm D call. This CDR3 has 13 amino acids. As DNA, the CDR3 is TGTGCCAGCAGTGGTAGAATGGACTATGGCTGCACCTTC. It encodes CASSGRMDYGCTF.

This clonotype appeared many times. The chain recombines TRBV6-5 with TRBJ1-6; maybe TRBD1 (6 bases). V was trimmed by 7 bases and J by 10 bases, leaving 20 bases between them. The germline CDR1 and CDR2 sequences are MNHEY and SVGAGI. There are 15 residues in the CDR3. The CDR3 region has the DNA TGTGCCAGCAAGCCGCCTGGGGGCCGAGAATCACCCCTCCACTTT. Translated, it gives CASKPPGGRESPLHF.

This clonotype was recorded at least ten times. The J gene is TRBJ1-2, the V gene TRBV6-1; weak D call: TRBD1 (6 bases). The CDR3 runs to 14 residues. The germline V and J ends were trimmed by 3 bases and 5 bases, with 13 bases remaining between them. Per the germline V gene, CDR1 is MNHNS and CDR2 is SASEGT. For the CDR3, the DNA is TGTGCCAGCAGTGATACAGGGCTCTGGTATGGCTACACCTTC. Translation gives CASSDTGLWYGYTF.

The table lists this clonotype with many counts. The chain uses TRBV12-3 or TRBV12-4 and TRBJ2-2; D is unresolved. The CDR3 has 16 amino acids. V was trimmed by 7 bases and J by 4 bases, leaving 19 bases between them. The CDR3 protein is CASILNWISGTGELFF. The CDR3 DNA follows: TGTGCCAGCATCCTTAATTGGATCTCGGGCACCGGGGAGCTGTTTTTT.

The chain uses TRBV18 and TRBJ1-6; D may be TRBD1 (5 bases). Germline CDR1 KGHSH, CDR2 LQKENI. The CDR3 loop spans 15 amino acids. Between the trimmed V and J ends, which lost 6 bases and 9 bases, there was a span of 18 bases. CDR3 loop: CASSPGTPEGSPLHF. CDR3 nucleotides: TGTGCCAGCTCCCCCGGGACCCCCGAAGGTTCACCCCTCCACTTT.

This clonotype was detected only a few times. The J gene is TRBJ1-1, the V gene TRBV20-1; D not resolved. This CDR3 region has 12 residues. Germline lookup yields CDR1 DFQATT and CDR2 SNEGSKA (reference sequence). V lost 0 bases and J 1 base, leaving 3 bases between the germline ends. The CDR3 loop is CSAREGNTEAFF. CDR3 nucleotide sequence: TGCAGTGCTAGAGAAGGGAACACTGAAGCTTTCTTT.

This clonotype was observed many times. The chain couples TRBV7-2 to TRBJ1-1; no definite D call. V lost 0 bases and J 4 bases, leaving 12 bases between the germline ends. Looked up from germline, CDR1 is SGHTA and CDR2 is FQGNSA. There are 15 residues in the CDR3. The CDR3 DNA follows: TGTGCCAGCAGCTTAGCGTACGGTAGGAGCACTGAAGCTTTCTTT. The encoded protein is CASSLAYGRSTEAFF.

This clonotype was counted at least ten times. V gene TRBV7-2 combines with J gene TRBJ1-1; D is possibly TRBD1 (5 bases). The ends were cut back, 5 bases at V and 5 bases at J, with 12 bases in the middle. The CDR3 loop spans 13 amino acids. Germline CDR1 SGHTA, CDR2 FQGNSA. CDR3 protein: CASSRGLRTEAFF. The CDR3 DNA is TGTGCCAGCAGCCGGGGACTAAGAACTGAAGCTTTCTTT.

The chain employs TRBV6-1 and TRBJ2-5, with 9 bases aligning to TRBD2. Germline CDR1 and CDR2: MNHNS and SASEGT. The V gene end was trimmed by 8 bases and the J gene end by 7 bases; junction bases not matched to a gene: 23. This CDR3 has 18 amino acids. This CDR3 is CASRADQVGGRAGRTQYF. The CDR3 DNA reads as TGTGCCAGCCGGGCGGACCAGGTGGGCGGGAGGGCCGGGCGGACCCAGTACTTC.

In its sample, this clonotype was seen many times. This chain links TRBV5-1 with TRBJ2-2, with 8 bases fitting TRBD1. The CDR3 has 15 residues. The V and J ends lost 4 bases and 3 bases, in that order; junction bases with no gene match: 5. Germline V CDR1 and CDR2: SGHRS, YFSETQ. The CDR3 sequence is CASSTMTGDTGELFF. Here the CDR3 DNA reads TGCGCCAGCAGCACTATGACAGGGGACACCGGGGAGCTGTTTTTT.

This clonotype came up many times. V and J are TRBV6-5 and TRBJ2-5, with TRBD2 matching over 7 bases. Germline V gene sequence: CDR1 MNHEY, CDR2 SVGAGI. J lost 3 bases, V lost 2 bases, and 3 bases had no gene match. The CDR3 has 14 amino acids. The CDR3, as DNA: TGTGCCAGCAGTTACGGGGCGGGAGAAGAGACCCAGTACTTC. It specifies CASSYGAGEETQYF.

This clonotype was detected ten times or more. V usage is TRBV7-2 and J usage is TRBJ2-5; D uncertain. The CDR3 is 13 amino acids. The germline V and J ends were trimmed by 2 bases and 5 bases, with 9 bases remaining between them. The germline V gene encodes CDR1 SGHTA and CDR2 FQGNSA. The CDR3 is CASSLPSFETQYF. CDR3 nucleotide sequence: TGTGCCAGCAGCTTACCCTCTTTTGAGACCCAGTACTTC.

Many counts were recorded for this clonotype. The chain couples TRBV20-1 to TRBJ2-7; D is unresolved. The CDR3 length is 13 residues. Germline CDR1 reads DFQATT; CDR2 reads SNEGSKA (reference sequence). Trimming took 6 bases from V and 2 from J, leaving 14 bases between them. In DNA form, the CDR3 reads TGCAGTGCAGCCGCTGGCGACGCCTACGAGCAGTACTTC. It is translated as CSAAAGDAYEQYF.

Many counts were recorded for this clonotype. V usage is TRBV20-1 and J usage is TRBJ1-2; the D is unclear. The V end lost 3 bases, the J end lost 1 base, and 12 bases lay between the germline ends. CDR3 length: 14 residues. Per the germline V gene, CDR1 is DFQATT and CDR2 is SNEGSKA (reference sequence). The CDR3 region has the DNA TGCAGTGCTAGTCGAGGTTCATTTAACTATGGCTACACCTTC. It yields the protein CSASRGSFNYGYTF.

There are many counts of this clonotype. The chain couples TRBV12-3 or TRBV12-4 to TRBJ2-5; a weak D match, TRBD1 (6 bases). The CDR3 is 16 residues long. V lost 5 bases and J lost 0, with 16 bases in between. CDR3 sequence reads: CASSLRYRVNQETQYF. CDR3 coding DNA: TGTGCCAGCAGTCTTCGCTACAGGGTGAACCAAGAGACCCAGTACTTC.

The table lists this clonotype with a few counts. The rearrangement uses TRBV6-5 and TRBJ1-3; no definite D call. Per germline, CDR1 MNHEY and CDR2 SVGAGI. V lost 2 bases and J 0 bases, leaving 5 bases between the germline ends. CDR3 size: 14 residues. CDR3 protein: CASSYGPSGNTIYF. CDR3 nucleotides: TGTGCCAGCAGTTACGGACCCTCTGGAAACACCATATATTTT.

This sequence joins TRBV6-2 or TRBV6-3 and TRBJ1-2; D not certain. Germline assignment: CDR1 MNHEY and CDR2 SVGEGT. Trimming took off 4 bases at V and 11 bases at J, with 11 bases between the two ends. There are 11 residues in the CDR3. The CDR3 bases are TGTGCCAGCAGTTTCCCAAGCTCATACACCTTC. This sequence encodes CASSFPSSYTF.

This clonotype was observed at least ten times. The rearrangement uses TRBV7-2 and TRBJ2-5; no reliable D call. This CDR3 has 13 residues. Trimming took off 5 bases at V and 5 bases at J, with 12 bases between the two ends. Germline CDR1 reads SGHTA; CDR2 reads FQGNSA. The CDR3 DNA sequence: TGTGCCAGCAGCAACTATGTTCAGGAGACCCAGTACTTC. Translated, it gives CASSNYVQETQYF.

This clonotype occurred many times. V usage is TRBV4-1 and J usage is TRBJ1-1; no firm D call. The length of the CDR3 is 16 residues. Germline assignment: CDR1 MGHRA and CDR2 YSYEKL. Trimming cost V 2 bases and J 0 bases, with 13 bases left between them. The DNA of the CDR3 is TGCGCCAGCAGCCAAATAACGCGGAGAGTGAACACTGAAGCTTTCTTT. Residues: CASSQITRRVNTEAFF.